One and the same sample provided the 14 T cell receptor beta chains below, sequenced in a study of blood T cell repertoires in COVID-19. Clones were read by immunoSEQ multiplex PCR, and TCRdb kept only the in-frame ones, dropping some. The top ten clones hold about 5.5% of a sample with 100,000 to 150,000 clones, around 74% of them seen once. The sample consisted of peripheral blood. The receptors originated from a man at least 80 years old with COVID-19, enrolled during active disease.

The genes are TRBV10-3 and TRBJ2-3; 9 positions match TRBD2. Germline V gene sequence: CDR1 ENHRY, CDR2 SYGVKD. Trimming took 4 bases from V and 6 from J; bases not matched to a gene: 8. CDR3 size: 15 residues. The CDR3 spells CAISARSGGWDTQYF. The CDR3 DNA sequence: TGTGCCATCAGTGCGCGGAGCGGGGGGTGGGATACGCAGTATTTT.

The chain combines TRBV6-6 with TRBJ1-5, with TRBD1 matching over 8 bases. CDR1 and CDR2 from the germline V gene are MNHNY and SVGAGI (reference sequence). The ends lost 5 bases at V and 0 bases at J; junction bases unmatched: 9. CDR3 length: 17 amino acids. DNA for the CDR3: TGTGCCAGCAGTCAGGATCAGGGGGCCCTTAGCAATCAGCCCCAGCATTTT. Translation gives CASSQDQGALSNQPQHF.

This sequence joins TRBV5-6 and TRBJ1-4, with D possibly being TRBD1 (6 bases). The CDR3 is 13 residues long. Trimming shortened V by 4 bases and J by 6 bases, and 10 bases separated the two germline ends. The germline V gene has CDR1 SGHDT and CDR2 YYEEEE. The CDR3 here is CASSEDSYEKLFF. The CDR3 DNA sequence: TGTGCCAGCAGCGAGGACAGTTATGAAAAACTGTTTTTT.

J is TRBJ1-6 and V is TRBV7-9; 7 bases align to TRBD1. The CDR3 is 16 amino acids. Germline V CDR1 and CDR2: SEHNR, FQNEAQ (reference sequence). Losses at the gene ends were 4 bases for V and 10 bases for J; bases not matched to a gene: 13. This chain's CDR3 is CASSSPKRGQESPLHF. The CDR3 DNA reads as TGTGCCAGCAGCTCCCCCAAGAGGGGGCAAGAATCACCCCTCCACTTT. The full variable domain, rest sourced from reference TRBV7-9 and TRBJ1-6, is DTGVSQNPRHKITKRGQNVTFRCDPISEHNRLYWYRQTLGQGPEFLTYFQNEAQLEKSRLLSDRFSAERPKGSFSTLEIQRTEQGDSAMYLCASSSPKRGQESPLHFGNGTRLTVT.

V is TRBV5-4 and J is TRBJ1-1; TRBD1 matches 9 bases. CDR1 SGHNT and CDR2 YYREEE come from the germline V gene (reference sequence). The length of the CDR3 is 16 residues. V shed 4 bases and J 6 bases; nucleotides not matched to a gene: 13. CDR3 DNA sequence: TGTGCCAGCAGCGAGGACAGGGGCCCAGCAGCGCCTGAAGCTTTCTTT. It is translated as CASSEDRGPAAPEAFF. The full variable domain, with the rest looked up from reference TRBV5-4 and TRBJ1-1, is ETGVTQSPTHLIKTRGQQVTLRCSSQSGHNTVSWYQQALGQGPQFIFQYYREEENGRGNFPPRFSGLQFPNYSSELNVNALELDDSALYLCASSEDRGPAAPEAFFGQGTRLTVV.

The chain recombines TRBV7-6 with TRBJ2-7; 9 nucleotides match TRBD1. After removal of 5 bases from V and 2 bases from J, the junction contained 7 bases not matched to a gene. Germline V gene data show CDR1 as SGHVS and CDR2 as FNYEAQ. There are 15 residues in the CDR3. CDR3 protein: CASSNLGQGTYEQYF. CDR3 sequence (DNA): TGTGCCAGCAGCAACCTTGGACAGGGGACCTACGAGCAGTACTTC. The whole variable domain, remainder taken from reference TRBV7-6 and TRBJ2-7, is GAGVSQSPRYKVTKRGQDVALRCDPISGHVSLYWYRQALGQGPEFLTYFNYEAQQDKSGLPNDRFSAERPEGSISTLTIQRTEQRDSAMYRCASSNLGQGTYEQYFGPGTRLTVT.

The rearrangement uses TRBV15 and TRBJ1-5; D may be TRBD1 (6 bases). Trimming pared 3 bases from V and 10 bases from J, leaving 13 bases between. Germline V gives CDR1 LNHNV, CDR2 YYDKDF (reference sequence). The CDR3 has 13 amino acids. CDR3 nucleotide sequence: TGTGCCACCAGCAGGGACAGACGAGAACCCCAGCATTTT. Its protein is CATSRDRREPQHF.

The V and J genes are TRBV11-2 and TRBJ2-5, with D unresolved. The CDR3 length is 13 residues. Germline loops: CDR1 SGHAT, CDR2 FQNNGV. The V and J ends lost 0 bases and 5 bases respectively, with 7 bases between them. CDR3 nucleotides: TGTGCCAGCAGCTTAGACTTCAGTGAGACCCAGTACTTC. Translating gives CASSLDFSETQYF.

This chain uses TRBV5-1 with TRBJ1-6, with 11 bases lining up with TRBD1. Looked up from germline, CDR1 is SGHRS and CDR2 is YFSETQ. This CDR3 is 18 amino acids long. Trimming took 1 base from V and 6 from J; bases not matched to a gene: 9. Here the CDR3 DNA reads TGCGCCAGCAGCTTGCGGGACAGGGGGTCTTCAGGTAATTCACCCCTCCACTTT. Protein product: CASSLRDRGSSGNSPLHF.

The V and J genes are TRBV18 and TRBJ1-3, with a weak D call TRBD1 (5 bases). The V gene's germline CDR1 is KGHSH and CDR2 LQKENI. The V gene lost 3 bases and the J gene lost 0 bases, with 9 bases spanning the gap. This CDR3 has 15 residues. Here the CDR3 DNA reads TGTGCCAGCTCACCTGGGGCTCACTCTGGAAACACCATATATTTT. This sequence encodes CASSPGAHSGNTIYF.

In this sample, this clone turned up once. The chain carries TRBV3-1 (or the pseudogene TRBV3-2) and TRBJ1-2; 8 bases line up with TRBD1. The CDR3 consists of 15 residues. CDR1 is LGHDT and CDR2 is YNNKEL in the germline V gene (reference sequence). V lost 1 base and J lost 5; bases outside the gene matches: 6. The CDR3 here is CASSQGGGQGYGYTF. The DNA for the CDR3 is TGTGCCAGCAGCCAAGGGGGAGGACAGGGATATGGCTACACCTTC.

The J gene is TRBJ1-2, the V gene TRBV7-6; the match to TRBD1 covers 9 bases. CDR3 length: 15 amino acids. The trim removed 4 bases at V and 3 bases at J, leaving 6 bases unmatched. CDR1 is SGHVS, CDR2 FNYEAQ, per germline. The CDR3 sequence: CASSWRTGDHYGYTF. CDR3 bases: TGTGCCAGCAGCTGGAGGACAGGGGATCACTATGGCTACACCTTC.

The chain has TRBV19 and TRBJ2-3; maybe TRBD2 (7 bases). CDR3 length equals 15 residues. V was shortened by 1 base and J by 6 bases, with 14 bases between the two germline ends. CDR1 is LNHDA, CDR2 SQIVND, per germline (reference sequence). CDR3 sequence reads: CASSIGRGGRDTQYF. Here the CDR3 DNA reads TGTGCCAGTAGTATAGGGAGGGGGGGTCGCGATACGCAGTATTTT.

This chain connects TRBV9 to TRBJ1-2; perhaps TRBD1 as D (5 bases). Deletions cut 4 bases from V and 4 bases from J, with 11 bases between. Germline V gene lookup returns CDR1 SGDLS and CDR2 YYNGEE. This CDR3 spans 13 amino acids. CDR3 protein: CASSSSGIYGYTF. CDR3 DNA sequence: TGTGCCAGCAGCTCCTCAGGGATCTATGGCTACACCTTC.